What follows describes a single T cell receptor beta chain. This record belongs to a study of blood T cell repertoires in COVID-19. Study as a whole: Samples taken during acute and convalescent COVID-19 were collected in the United States, Italy and Spain.

This CDR3 has 15 residues. V was clipped by 4 bases and J by 6 bases; unmatched bases: 11. CDR1 and CDR2 (germline): SGHAT, FQNNGV. In the authors' workflow: Amplification of reference gene primers provided the estimated nucleated cell counts. TCRdb's table, derived via immunoSEQ multiplex PCR, lists solely in-frame clones and lacks some. V, J and clone size were drawn from that table, and D and trimming were deduced from the DNA. The table includes approximately 210,000 clones, around 80% detected once. Sample: peripheral blood. This chain uses TRBV11-2 with TRBJ1-1; 7 bases align to TRBD1. The receptor's source is a woman between 35 and 50 years old with acute or convalescent COVID-19. As DNA, the CDR3 is TGTGCCAGCAGCTCGGAGACAGGGATCTTAGCTGAAGCTTTCTTT. Protein product: CASSSETGILAEAFF. The full variable domain, rest sourced from reference TRBV11-2 and TRBJ1-1, is EAGVAQSPRYKIIEKRQSVAFWCNPISGHATLYWYQQILGQGPKLLIQFQNNGVVDDSQLPKDRFSAERLKGVDSTLKIQPAKLEDSAVYLCASSSETGILAEAFFGQGTRLTVV.